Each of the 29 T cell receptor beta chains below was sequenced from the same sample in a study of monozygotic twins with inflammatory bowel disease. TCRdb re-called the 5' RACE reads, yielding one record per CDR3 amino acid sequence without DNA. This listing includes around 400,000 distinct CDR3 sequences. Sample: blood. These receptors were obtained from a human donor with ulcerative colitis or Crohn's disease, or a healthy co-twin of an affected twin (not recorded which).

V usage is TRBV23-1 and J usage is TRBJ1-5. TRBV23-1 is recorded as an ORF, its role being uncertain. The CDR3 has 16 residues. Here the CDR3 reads CASLPGGARGNQPQHF.

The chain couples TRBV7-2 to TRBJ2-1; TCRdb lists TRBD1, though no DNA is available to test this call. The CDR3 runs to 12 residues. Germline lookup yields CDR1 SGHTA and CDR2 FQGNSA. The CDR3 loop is CASSLPDRVQFF.

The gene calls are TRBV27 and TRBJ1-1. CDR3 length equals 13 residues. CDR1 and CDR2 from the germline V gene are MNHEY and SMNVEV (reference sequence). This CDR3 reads CASSSQGLTEAFF.

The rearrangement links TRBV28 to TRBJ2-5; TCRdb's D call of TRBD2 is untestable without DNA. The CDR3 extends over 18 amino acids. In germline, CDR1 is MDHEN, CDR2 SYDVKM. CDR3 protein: CASRSGGRALGDQETQYF.

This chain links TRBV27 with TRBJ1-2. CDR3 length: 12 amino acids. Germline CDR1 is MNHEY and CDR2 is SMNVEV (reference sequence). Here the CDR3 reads CATGSADYGYTF.

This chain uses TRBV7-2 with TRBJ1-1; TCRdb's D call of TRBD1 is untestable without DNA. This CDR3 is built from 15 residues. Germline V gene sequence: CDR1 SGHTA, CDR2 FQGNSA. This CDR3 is CASSLDGMGQGTAFF.

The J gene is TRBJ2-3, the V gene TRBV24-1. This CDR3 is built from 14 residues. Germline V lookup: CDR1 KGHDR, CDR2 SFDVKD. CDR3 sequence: CATSDWGATDTQYF.

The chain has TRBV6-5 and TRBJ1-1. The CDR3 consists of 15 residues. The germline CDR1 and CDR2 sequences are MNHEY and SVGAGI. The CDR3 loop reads CASSYSGRGNTEAFF.

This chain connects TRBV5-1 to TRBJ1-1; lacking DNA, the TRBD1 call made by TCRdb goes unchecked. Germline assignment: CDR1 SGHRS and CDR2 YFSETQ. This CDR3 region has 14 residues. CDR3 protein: CASRPGTVNTEAFF.

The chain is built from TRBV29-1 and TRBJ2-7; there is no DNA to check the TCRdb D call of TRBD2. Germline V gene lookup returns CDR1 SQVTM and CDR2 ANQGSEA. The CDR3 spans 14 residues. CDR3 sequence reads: CSVSSGTSDYEQYF.

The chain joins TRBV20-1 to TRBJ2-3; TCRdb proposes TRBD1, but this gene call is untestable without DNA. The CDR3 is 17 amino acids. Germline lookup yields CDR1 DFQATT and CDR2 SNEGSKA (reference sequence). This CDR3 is CSARSLAGGLSTDTQYF.

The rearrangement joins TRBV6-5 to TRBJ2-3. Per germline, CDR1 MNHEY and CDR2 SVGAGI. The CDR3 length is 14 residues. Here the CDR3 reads CASSYGLDTDTQYF.

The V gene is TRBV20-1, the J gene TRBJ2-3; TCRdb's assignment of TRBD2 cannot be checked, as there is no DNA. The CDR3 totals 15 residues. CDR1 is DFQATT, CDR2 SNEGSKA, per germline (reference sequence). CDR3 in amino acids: CSARDTGRGPDTQYF.

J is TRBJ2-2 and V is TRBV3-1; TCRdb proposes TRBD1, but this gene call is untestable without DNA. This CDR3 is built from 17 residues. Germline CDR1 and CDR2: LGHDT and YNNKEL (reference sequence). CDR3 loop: CASSYNFGGTGTGELFF.

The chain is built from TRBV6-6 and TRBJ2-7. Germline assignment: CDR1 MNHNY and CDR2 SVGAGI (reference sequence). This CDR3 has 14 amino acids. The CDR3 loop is CASSYAETTYEQYF.

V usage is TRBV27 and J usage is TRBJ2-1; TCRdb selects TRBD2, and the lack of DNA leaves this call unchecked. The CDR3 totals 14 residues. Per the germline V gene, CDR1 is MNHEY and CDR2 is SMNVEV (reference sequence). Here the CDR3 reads CASTAGPSYNEQFF.

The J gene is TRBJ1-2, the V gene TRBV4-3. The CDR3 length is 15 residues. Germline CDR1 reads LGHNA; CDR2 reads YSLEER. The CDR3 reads CASSQTLVANYGYTF.

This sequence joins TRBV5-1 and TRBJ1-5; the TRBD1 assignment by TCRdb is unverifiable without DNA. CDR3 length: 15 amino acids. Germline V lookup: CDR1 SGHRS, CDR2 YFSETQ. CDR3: CASSTSGLPAQPQHF.

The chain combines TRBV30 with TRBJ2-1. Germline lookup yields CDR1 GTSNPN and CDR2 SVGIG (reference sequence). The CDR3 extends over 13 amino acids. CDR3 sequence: CAFQWTPLGEQFF.

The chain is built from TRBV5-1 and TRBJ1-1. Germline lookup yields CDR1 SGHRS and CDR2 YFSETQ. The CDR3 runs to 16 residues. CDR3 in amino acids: CASSLAGIRMNTEAFF.

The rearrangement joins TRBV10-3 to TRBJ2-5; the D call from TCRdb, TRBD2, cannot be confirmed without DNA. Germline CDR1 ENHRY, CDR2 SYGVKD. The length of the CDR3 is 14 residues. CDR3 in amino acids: CAISAAGGLETQYF.

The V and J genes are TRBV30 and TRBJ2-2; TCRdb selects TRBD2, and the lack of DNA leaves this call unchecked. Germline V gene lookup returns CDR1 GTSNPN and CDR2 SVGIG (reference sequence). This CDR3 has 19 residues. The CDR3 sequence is CAWSVRLREGYYPNGELFF. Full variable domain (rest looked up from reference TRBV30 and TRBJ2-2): SQTIHQWPATLVQPVGSPLSLECTVEGTSNPNLYWYRQAAGRGLQLLFYSVGIGQISSEVPQNLSASRPQDRQFILSSKKLLLSDSGFYLCAWSVRLREGYYPNGELFFGEGSRLTVL.

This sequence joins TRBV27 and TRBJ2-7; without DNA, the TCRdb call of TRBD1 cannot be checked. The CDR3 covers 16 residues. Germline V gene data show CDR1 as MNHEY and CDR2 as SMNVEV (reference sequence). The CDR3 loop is CASSSPHRDATYEQYF.

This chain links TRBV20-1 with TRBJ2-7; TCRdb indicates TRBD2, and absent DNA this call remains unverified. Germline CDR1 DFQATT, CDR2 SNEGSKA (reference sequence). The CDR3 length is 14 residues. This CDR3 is CSARPFRLASEQYF.

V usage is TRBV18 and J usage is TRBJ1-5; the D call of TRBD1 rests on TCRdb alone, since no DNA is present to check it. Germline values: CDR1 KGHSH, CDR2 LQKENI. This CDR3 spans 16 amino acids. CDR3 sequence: CASSTGTGLGNQPQHF.

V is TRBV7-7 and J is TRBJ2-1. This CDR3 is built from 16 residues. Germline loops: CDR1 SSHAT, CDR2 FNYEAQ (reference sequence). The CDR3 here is CASSLALRPEYNEQFF.

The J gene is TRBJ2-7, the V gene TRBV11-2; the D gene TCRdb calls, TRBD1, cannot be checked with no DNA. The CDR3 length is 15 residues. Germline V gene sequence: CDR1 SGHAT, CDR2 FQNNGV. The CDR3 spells CASSPGQGLPYEQYF.

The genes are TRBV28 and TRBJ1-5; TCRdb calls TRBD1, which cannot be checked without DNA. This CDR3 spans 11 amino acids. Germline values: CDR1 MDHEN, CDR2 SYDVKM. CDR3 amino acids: CASRTPGPQHF.

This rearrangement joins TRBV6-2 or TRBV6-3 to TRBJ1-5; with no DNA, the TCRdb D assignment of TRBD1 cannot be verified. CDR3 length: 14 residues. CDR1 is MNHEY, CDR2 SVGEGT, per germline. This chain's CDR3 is CASSFYRNNQPQHF.